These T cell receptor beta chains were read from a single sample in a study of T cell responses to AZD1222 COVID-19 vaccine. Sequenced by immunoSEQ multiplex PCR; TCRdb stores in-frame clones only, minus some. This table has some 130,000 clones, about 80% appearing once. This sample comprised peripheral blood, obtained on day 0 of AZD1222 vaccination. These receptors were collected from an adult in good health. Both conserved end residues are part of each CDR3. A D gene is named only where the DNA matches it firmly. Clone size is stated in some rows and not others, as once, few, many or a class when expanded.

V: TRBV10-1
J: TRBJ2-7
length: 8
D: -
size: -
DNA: TGCGCCCGTGACGAGCAGTACTTC
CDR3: CARDEQYF

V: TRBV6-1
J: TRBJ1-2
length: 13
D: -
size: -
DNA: TGTGCCAGCAGTGAGTCTGGGGTATATGGCTACACCTTC
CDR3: CASSESGVYGYTF

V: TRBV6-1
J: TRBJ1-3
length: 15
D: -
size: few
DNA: TGTGCCAGCAGTGAGGGTCAGGGGTTCGGAAACACCATATATTTT
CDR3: CASSEGQGFGNTIYF

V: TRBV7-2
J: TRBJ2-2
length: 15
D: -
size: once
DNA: TGTGCCAGCAGCTTACAAGGGGCAAGGGGCGGGGAGCTGTTTTTT
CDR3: CASSLQGARGGELFF

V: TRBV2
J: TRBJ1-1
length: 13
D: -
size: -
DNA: TGTGCCAGCAGTGAGGAACAGAACACTGAAGCTTTCTTT
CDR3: CASSEEQNTEAFF

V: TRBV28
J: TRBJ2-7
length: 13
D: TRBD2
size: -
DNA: TGTGCCAGCACCGCGGGGGGTCCCTACGAGCAGTACTTC
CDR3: CASTAGGPYEQYF

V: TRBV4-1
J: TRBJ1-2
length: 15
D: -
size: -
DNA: TGCGCCAGCAGCCAAGGACCGGGTTCAAACTATGGCTACACCTTC
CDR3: CASSQGPGSNYGYTF

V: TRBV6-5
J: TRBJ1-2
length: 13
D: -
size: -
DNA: TGTGCCAGCGGACGGGGACAAGAATATGGCTACACCTTC
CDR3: CASGRGQEYGYTF

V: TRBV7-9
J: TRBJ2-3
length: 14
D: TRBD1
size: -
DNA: TGTGCCAGCAGCATGGACAGGGGACGAGATACGCAGTATTTT
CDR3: CASSMDRGRDTQYF

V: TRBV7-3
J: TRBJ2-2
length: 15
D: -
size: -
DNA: TGTGCCAGCAGCTTAACCACGGGGGACACCGGGGAGCTGTTTTTT
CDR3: CASSLTTGDTGELFF

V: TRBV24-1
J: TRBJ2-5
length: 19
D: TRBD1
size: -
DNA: TGTGCCACCAGTGACCGTTACCCAACAGGGGAAGGATACCAAGAGACCCAGTACTTC
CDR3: CATSDRYPTGEGYQETQYF

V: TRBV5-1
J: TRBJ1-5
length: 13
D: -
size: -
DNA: TGCGCCAGCAGCTTACATCCCGGGTCGCCCCAGCATTTT
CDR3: CASSLHPGSPQHF

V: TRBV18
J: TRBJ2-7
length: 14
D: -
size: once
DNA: TGTGCCAGCTCACACCCAGACATAACCTACGAGCAGTACTTC
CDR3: CASSHPDITYEQYF

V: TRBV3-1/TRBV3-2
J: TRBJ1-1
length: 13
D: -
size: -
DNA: TGTGCCAGCAGCCAAGATTTAAACACTGAAGCTTTCTTT
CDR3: CASSQDLNTEAFF

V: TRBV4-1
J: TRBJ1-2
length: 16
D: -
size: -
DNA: TGCGCCAGCAGCCGTAACAGTAATCAAGCTAACTATGGCTACACCTTC
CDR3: CASSRNSNQANYGYTF

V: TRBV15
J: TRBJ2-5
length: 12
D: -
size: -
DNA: TGTGCCACCAGCAGGATTTCTGGGACCCAGTACTTC
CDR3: CATSRISGTQYF

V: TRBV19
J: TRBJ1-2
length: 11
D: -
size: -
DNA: TGTGCCAGTACAACTAACTATGGCTACACCTTC
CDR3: CASTTNYGYTF

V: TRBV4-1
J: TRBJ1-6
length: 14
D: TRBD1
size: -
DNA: TGCGCCAGCAGCCCAGGGGGTCTTGATTCACCCCTCCACTTT
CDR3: CASSPGGLDSPLHF

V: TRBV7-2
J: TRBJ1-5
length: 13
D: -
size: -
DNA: TGTGCCAGCAGCTTAGGAGGGGACCAGCCCCAGCATTTT
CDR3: CASSLGGDQPQHF

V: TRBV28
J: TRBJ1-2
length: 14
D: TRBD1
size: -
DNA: TGTGCCAGCAGTCCGGGACAGGGAATGAATGGCTACACCTTC
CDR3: CASSPGQGMNGYTF

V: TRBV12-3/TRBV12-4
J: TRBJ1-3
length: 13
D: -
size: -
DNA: TGTGCCAGCTACGATGGTCCGCCAAACACCATATATTTT
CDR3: CASYDGPPNTIYF

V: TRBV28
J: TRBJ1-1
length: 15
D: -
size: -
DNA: TGTGCCAGCAGTGGGGGGACATTTATGAACACTGAAGCTTTCTTT
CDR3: CASSGGTFMNTEAFF

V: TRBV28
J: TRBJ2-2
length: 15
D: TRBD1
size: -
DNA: TGTGCCAGCAGTTTAGGGACAGGGGTCACCGGGGAGCTGTTTTTT
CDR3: CASSLGTGVTGELFF

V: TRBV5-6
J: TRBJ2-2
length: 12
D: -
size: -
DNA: TGTGCCAGCAGCTTGGAACGAGCTGAGCTGTTTTTT
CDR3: CASSLERAELFF

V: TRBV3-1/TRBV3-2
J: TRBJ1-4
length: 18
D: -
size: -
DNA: TGTGCCAGCAGCCCCGGGCGGGGGGGCCCGCGGGCTAATGAAAAACTGTTTTTT
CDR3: CASSPGRGGPRANEKLFF

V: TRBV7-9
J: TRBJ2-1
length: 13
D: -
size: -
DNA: TGTGCCAGCAGTTTTGAACCCTACAATGAGCAGTTCTTC
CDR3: CASSFEPYNEQFF

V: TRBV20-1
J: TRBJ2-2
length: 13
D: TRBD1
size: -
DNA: TGCAGTGCTAGTGGACAGGGGACGGGGGAGCTGTTTTTT
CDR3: CSASGQGTGELFF

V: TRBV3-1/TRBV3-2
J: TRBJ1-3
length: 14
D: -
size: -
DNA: TGTGCCAGCAGCCCAGGGGTTCTCGGGGACACCATATATTTT
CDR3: CASSPGVLGDTIYF

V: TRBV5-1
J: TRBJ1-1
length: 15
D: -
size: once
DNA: TGCGCCAGCAGCTTGGGAGGAGCAGGGGCAGGGGAAGCTTTCTTT
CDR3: CASSLGGAGAGEAFF

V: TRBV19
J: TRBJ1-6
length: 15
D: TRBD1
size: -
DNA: TGTGCCAGTAGTATACAAAGGGGGCTTGAATCACCCCTCCACTTT
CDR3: CASSIQRGLESPLHF

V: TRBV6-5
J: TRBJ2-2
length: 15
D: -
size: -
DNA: TGTGCCAGCAGGCCGTCACAGCGCAACACCGGGGAGCTGTTTTTT
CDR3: CASRPSQRNTGELFF

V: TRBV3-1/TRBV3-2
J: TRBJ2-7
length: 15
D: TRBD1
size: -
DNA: TGTGCCAGCAGCCAATTAGGACAGGGCTTGTACGAGCAGTACTTC
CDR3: CASSQLGQGLYEQYF

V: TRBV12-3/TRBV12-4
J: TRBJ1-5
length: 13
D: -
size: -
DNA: TGTGCCACACAAGGGGGAGCAGGACAGCCCCAGCATTTT
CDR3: CATQGGAGQPQHF

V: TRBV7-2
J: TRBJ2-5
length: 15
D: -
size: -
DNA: TGTGCCAGCAGCCCGCGAGCTGGTTCCCAAGAGACCCAGTACTTC
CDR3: CASSPRAGSQETQYF

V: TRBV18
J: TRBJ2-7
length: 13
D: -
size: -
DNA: TGTGCCAGCTCACCAGGTAACACCTACGAGCAGTACTTC
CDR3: CASSPGNTYEQYF

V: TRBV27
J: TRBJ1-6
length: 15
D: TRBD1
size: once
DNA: TGTGCCAGCAGTTCGACAGGGGGCCGTAATTCACCCCTCCACTTT
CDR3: CASSSTGGRNSPLHF

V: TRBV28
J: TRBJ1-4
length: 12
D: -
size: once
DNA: TGTGCCAGCACCCGAGACTTGGTAAAACTGTTTTTT
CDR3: CASTRDLVKLFF

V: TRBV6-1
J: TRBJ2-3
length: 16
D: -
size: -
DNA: TGTGCCAGCAGTGTACATCTGGGGGGAGGACCAGATACGCAGTATTTT
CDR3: CASSVHLGGGPDTQYF

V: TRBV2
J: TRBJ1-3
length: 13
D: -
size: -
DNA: TGTGCCAGCAGACTGGGACAACGGGGGACCATATATTTT
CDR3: CASRLGQRGTIYF

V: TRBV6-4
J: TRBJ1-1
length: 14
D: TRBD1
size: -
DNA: TGTGCCAGCAGTGACGGGACAGCGAACACTGAAGCTTTCTTT
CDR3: CASSDGTANTEAFF

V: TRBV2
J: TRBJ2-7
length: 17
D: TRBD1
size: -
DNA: TGTGCCAGCAGTGAAGACTTTTCTGGGACAGCTACCTACGAGCAGTACTTC
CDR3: CASSEDFSGTATYEQYF

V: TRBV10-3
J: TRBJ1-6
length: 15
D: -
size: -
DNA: TGTGCCATCAGTGGGGCCGGCTCCTATAATTCACCCCTCCACTTT
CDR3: CAISGAGSYNSPLHF

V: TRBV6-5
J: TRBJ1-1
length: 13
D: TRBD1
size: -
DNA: TGTGCCAGCAGGCCGACGGACAGGGATGAAGCTTTCTTT
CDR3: CASRPTDRDEAFF

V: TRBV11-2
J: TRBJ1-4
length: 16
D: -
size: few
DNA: TGTGCCAGCAGCTTAGGGGACACTACAACTAATGAAAAACTGTTTTTT
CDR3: CASSLGDTTTNEKLFF

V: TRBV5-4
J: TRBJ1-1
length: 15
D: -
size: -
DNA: TGTGCCAGCAGCTTCTGGACCGGGGGGAACACTGAAGCTTTCTTT
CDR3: CASSFWTGGNTEAFF

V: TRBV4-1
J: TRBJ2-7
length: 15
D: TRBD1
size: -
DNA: TGCGCCAGCAGCCAGGGACAGGGTGGGACCTACGAGCAGTACTTC
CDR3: CASSQGQGGTYEQYF

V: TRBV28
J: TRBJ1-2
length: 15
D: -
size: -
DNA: TGTGCCAGCAGTTTGTTTCGGGAAGGTACCGGTGGCTACACCTTC
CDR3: CASSLFREGTGGYTF

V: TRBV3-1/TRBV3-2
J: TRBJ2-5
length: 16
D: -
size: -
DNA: TGTGCCAGCAGCCAATACACTCCTTCATCAGTAGAGACCCAGTACTTC
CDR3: CASSQYTPSSVETQYF

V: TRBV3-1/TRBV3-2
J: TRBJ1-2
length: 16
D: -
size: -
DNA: TGTGCCAGCAGCCAAGTAGTCGGCCAGGGCAGGGATGGCTACACCTTC
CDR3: CASSQVVGQGRDGYTF

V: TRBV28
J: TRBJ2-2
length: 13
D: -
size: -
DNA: TGTGCCAGCAGTGTCGATATCACCGGGGAGCTGTTTTTT
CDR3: CASSVDITGELFF

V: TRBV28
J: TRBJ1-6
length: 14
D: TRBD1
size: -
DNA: TGTGCCAGCAGCCCGACAGGGTGGGTTTCACCCCTCCACTTT
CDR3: CASSPTGWVSPLHF

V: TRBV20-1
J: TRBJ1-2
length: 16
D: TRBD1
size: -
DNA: TGCAGTGCTAGTGACGGGTGGGTCGACAGGGCCTATGGCTACACCTTC
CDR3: CSASDGWVDRAYGYTF

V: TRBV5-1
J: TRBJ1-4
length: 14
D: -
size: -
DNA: TGCGCCAGCAGCTTGACCCCTACTAATGAAAAACTGTTTTTT
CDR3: CASSLTPTNEKLFF

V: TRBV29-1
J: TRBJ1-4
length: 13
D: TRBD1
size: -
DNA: TGCAGCGCCGCGACAGGGAGTACTGAAAAACTGTTTTTT
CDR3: CSAATGSTEKLFF